The 23 T cell receptor beta chains below come from one sample, sequenced in a study of OX40 agonist ivuxolimab in advanced cancers. Measured with immunoSEQ multiplex PCR; TCRdb has only the in-frame clones, and not every one. The sample consists of tens of thousands of clones, approximately 92% of them appearing once. Here the sequenced sample was CD4+ or CD8+ T cells sorted from blood, taken in a trial of the OX40 agonist ivuxolimab. The receptors derive from an adult with an advanced solid tumor such as melanoma, head and neck, liver or kidney cancer.

The count of this clone is one. The gene calls are TRBV6-6 and TRBJ2-1; 8 nucleotides align to TRBD2. Trimming removed 6 bases from V and 4 bases from J; junction bases left unmatched: 8. This CDR3 is 15 amino acids long. Germline CDR1 MNHNY, CDR2 SVGAGI (reference sequence). The CDR3 is CASREGSGKYNEQFF. DNA for the CDR3: TGTGCCAGCAGGGAAGGTAGCGGGAAATACAATGAGCAGTTCTTC.

This chain connects TRBV5-3 to TRBJ2-7; no reliable D call. TRBV5-3 is labeled an ORF, and its function is uncertain. CDR3 length: 15 residues. The V end lost 0 bases, the J end lost 3 bases, and 13 bases lay between the germline ends. The CDR3: CARSLERPALYEQYF. The CDR3 nucleotides read TGTGCCAGAAGCTTGGAAAGGCCAGCGCTCTACGAGCAGTACTTC.

J is TRBJ2-1 and V is TRBV18; 13 bases fit TRBD2. J lost 8 bases, V lost 3 bases, and 7 bases had no gene match. Germline-derived CDR1 and CDR2 are KGHSH and LQKENI. The CDR3 consists of 16 residues. The CDR3 nucleotides read TGTGCCAGCTCACCCCGACTAGCGGGAGGTACCGATGAGCAGTTCTTC. Translation gives CASSPRLAGGTDEQFF.

V and J are TRBV10-1 and TRBJ2-5; D is unresolved. The CDR3 covers 13 residues. Germline loops: CDR1 WNHNN, CDR2 SYGVQD (reference sequence). Trimming left V 5 bases short and J 3 bases short, with 10 bases between. For the CDR3, the DNA is TGCGCCAGCAGTAACGCCGCCGAAGAGACCCAGTACTTC. Protein sequence: CASSNAAEETQYF.

The chain links TRBV9 to TRBJ2-7; 9 bases map to TRBD2. The germline V gene encodes CDR1 SGDLS and CDR2 YYNGEE. The CDR3 spans 16 residues. V lost 0 bases, J lost 2 bases, and 6 bases stayed unmatched. DNA of the CDR3: TGTGCCAGCAGCGTAGCTGGCGGGACTAGCCCCTACGAGCAGTACTTC. Its translation is CASSVAGGTSPYEQYF.

The chain couples TRBV6-5 to TRBJ1-5, with D perhaps TRBD1 (6 bases). Germline CDR1 reads MNHEY; CDR2 reads SVGAGI. There are 13 residues in the CDR3. V lost 5 bases, J lost 5 bases, and 10 bases lay in between. This CDR3 reads CASSRRGDQPQHF. For the CDR3, the DNA is TGTGCCAGCAGTCGCAGGGGCGATCAGCCCCAGCATTTT.

The chain links TRBV18 to TRBJ1-1; D is uncertain. Trimming removed 6 bases at V and 4 bases at J, with 6 bases between. Per the germline V gene, CDR1 is KGHSH and CDR2 is LQKENI. The CDR3 runs 11 residues. The CDR3 spells CASSLGTEAFF. CDR3 in DNA: TGTGCCAGCTCCCTGGGCACTGAAGCTTTCTTT. The full variable domain, in which reference TRBV18 and TRBJ1-1 provide the parts outside the CDR3, is NAGVMQNPRHLVRRRGQEARLRCSPMKGHSHVYWYRQLPEEGLKFMVYLQKENIIDESGMPKERFSAEFPKEGPSILRIQQVVRGDSAAYFCASSLGTEAFFGQGTRLTVV.

This clone was observed a few times. The chain joins TRBV30 to TRBJ1-5; 7 bases are shared with TRBD1. Trimming cost V 2 bases and J 5 bases; bases outside gene matches: 3. Looked up from germline, CDR1 is GTSNPN and CDR2 is SVGIG (reference sequence). This CDR3 has 13 amino acids. This chain's CDR3 is CAWSPGGDQPQHF. Written as DNA, the CDR3 is TGTGCCTGGAGTCCAGGGGGGGATCAGCCCCAGCATTTT.

The chain carries TRBV6-1 and TRBJ2-5; 7 bases fit TRBD2. Losses at the gene ends were 2 bases for V and 6 bases for J; bases not matched to a gene: 9. The CDR3 runs 15 residues. The germline V gene encodes CDR1 MNHNS and CDR2 SASEGT. CDR3 sequence: CASSERGLGSQTQYF. The CDR3 coding sequence is TGTGCCAGCAGTGAAAGAGGACTAGGCTCGCAGACCCAGTACTTC.

V and J are TRBV7-6 and TRBJ2-3, with 8 bases aligning to TRBD2. V lost 1 base and J lost 1; bases outside the gene matches: 7. Germline V CDR1 and CDR2: SGHVS, FNYEAQ. The length of the CDR3 is 17 residues. The CDR3 nucleotides read TGTGCCAGCAGCTTAGTGGGGGAGACTAGCGGCACAGATACGCAGTATTTT. Its protein is CASSLVGETSGTDTQYF. Supplemented by reference TRBV7-6 and TRBJ2-3, the full variable domain reads GAGVSQSPRYKVTKRGQDVALRCDPISGHVSLYWYRQALGQGPEFLTYFNYEAQQDKSGLPNDRFSAERPEGSISTLTIQRTEQRDSAMYRCASSLVGETSGTDTQYFGPGTRLTVL.

The CDR3 DNA reads TGTGCCAGCAGCCAAATTGAGCTAGGCCCGAACTACGAGCAGTACTTC. Translated, it gives CASSQIELGPNYEQYF. The chain combines TRBV4-2 with TRBJ2-7; no firm D call. V lost 2 bases and J 3 bases, leaving 17 bases between the germline ends. This CDR3 has 16 residues. The germline CDR1 and CDR2 sequences are LGHNA and YNFKEQ.

The V gene is TRBV7-3, the J gene TRBJ2-2; a weak D match, TRBD2 (7 bases). Germline assignment: CDR1 SGHTA and CDR2 FQGTGA. The CDR3 is made up of 14 amino acids. The germline V and J ends were trimmed by 5 bases and 3 bases, with 10 bases remaining between them. This CDR3 is CASSPGGHTGELFF. CDR3 DNA: TGTGCCAGCAGCCCCGGGGGGCACACCGGGGAGCTGTTTTTT.

The chain links TRBV28 to TRBJ2-2; 8 bases agree with TRBD1. Trimming took 4 bases from V and 4 from J; bases not matched to a gene: 8. The CDR3 length is 16 residues. The germline V gene encodes CDR1 MDHEN and CDR2 SYDVKM. The CDR3 region has the DNA TGTGCCAGCAGTTCAACCGGGACAGGCGCCACCGGGGAGCTGTTTTTT. Residues: CASSSTGTGATGELFF.

J is TRBJ2-6 and V is TRBV9; 12 nucleotides line up with TRBD2. Germline assignment: CDR1 SGDLS and CDR2 YYNGEE. The V gene end was trimmed by 1 base and the J gene end by 1 base; junction bases not matched to a gene: 6. The CDR3 runs to 19 residues. CDR3 nucleotides: TGTGCCAGCAGCGTACTTCCCGGACTAGCGGGATCTGGGGCCAACGTCCTGACTTTC. Protein product: CASSVLPGLAGSGANVLTF.

The J gene is TRBJ2-4, the V gene TRBV27; 7 bases are a match to TRBD2. V gave up 6 bases and J gave up 1 base; unmatched junction bases: 6. CDR1 and CDR2 (germline): MNHEY, SMNVEV (reference sequence). CDR3 length: 15 residues. CDR3 residues: CASSLGGRAKNIQYF. In nucleotides, the CDR3 is TGTGCCAGCAGCCTGGGGGGGAGGGCCAAAAACATTCAGTACTTC.

The chain couples TRBV4-2 to TRBJ2-3; TRBD2 matches 11 bases. The CDR3 has 15 residues. Germline lookup yields CDR1 LGHNA and CDR2 YNFKEQ. V lost 5 bases to trimming and J lost 5 bases; unmatched junction nucleotides: 6. The CDR3 bases are TGTGCCAGCAGCGTGACTAGCGGGAAAATAGATACGCAGTATTTT. Residues: CASSVTSGKIDTQYF.

J is TRBJ2-7 and V is TRBV27; 7 positions match TRBD2. The germline gives CDR1 MNHEY, CDR2 SMNVEV (reference sequence). V lost 0 bases, J lost 4 bases, and 9 bases stayed unmatched. The CDR3 contains 16 residues. The CDR3 loop is CASSLSRSAGVYEQYF. CDR3 coding DNA: TGTGCCAGCAGTTTATCACGGAGCGCGGGAGTTTACGAGCAGTACTTC.

The chain combines TRBV7-8 with TRBJ2-3; 7 nucleotides line up with TRBD1. Looked up from germline, CDR1 is SGHVS and CDR2 is FQNEAQ. The trim removed 4 bases at V and 4 bases at J, leaving 5 bases unmatched. This CDR3 is built from 14 residues. CDR3 coding DNA: TGTGCCAGCAGCTCCCCTACAGGGGCAGATACGCAGTATTTT. Its protein is CASSSPTGADTQYF.

The chain uses TRBV15 and TRBJ2-7, with D perhaps assigned TRBD1 or TRBD2 (5 bases each). This CDR3 is built from 16 residues. V lost 0 bases and J lost 7, with 19 bases in between. Germline V gene data show CDR1 as LNHNV and CDR2 as YYDKDF (reference sequence). The CDR3 protein is CATSRDRAGPRGEQYF. The CDR3 DNA follows: TGTGCCACCAGCAGAGATCGGGCAGGGCCGAGGGGTGAGCAGTACTTC.

This chain uses TRBV5-1 with TRBJ2-1, with TRBD2 matching 10 bases. The CDR3 contains 15 residues. The germline gives CDR1 SGHRS, CDR2 YFSETQ. V lost 0 bases, J lost 12 bases, and 9 bases stayed unmatched. CDR3 amino acids: CASSLVRLAGEGQFF. The CDR3 nucleotides read TGCGCCAGCAGCTTGGTTAGGCTAGCGGGAGAAGGGCAGTTCTTC.

The rearrangement uses TRBV2 and TRBJ2-7; unclear D gene. The CDR3 contains 13 residues. Trimming took 6 bases from V and 2 from J, leaving 11 bases between them. CDR1 and CDR2 (germline): SNHLY, FYNNEI. The CDR3 loop reads CASSGRPAYEQYF. CDR3 DNA sequence: TGTGCCAGCAGCGGACGGCCCGCCTACGAGCAGTACTTC.

This chain links TRBV7-9 with TRBJ2-3, with 15 positions matching TRBD2. Trimming at V came to 5 bases and at J to 1 base, leaving 7 bases not matched to a gene. Germline V gives CDR1 SEHNR, CDR2 FQNEAQ (reference sequence). The CDR3 contains 18 residues. CDR3 in DNA: TGTGCCAGCAGCCCCCTGGGACTAGCGGGAGGCCGCACAGATACGCAGTATTTT. This gives the protein CASSPLGLAGGRTDTQYF.

This clone was recorded a few times. V is TRBV2 and J is TRBJ1-3; D unclear. Germline CDR1 reads SNHLY; CDR2 reads FYNNEI. CDR3 length: 12 amino acids. Between the trimmed V and J ends, which lost 6 bases and 0 bases, there was a span of 3 bases. CDR3 protein: CASRSSGNTIYF. DNA of the CDR3: TGTGCCAGCAGGAGCTCTGGAAACACCATATATTTT.